This T cell receptor beta chain was recorded in a study of cytomegalovirus exposure and HLA in healthy donors. Whole-study results and caveats: With later analysis, a missense DCLRE1C variant became linked to TCR beta V- and J-gene trimming. Most subjects had HLA-A and HLA-B alleles reportedly predicted accurately by TCR beta sequences.

Worth noting for this clone: The target antigen is unknown.

This CDR3 region has 16 residues. Germline CDR1 is MNHNY and CDR2 is SVGAGI (reference sequence). The V gene lost 6 bases and the J gene lost 0 bases, with 17 bases spanning the gap. The study ran its PCR with 60 Vbeta and 13 Jbeta primers. TCRdb keeps only in-frame clones here, not all; method: immunoSEQ multiplex PCR. The repertoire has 120,000 to 150,000 clones, 55% to 80% of them found once; the top ten carry around an eighth. This sequence was found in a human donor in good health. Sequencing input: PBMCs. The rearrangement joins TRBV6-6 to TRBJ1-2; TRBD1 is a possible D gene (6 bases). CDR3 sequence reads: CASSTTKRGSNYGYTF. CDR3 bases: TGTGCCAGCAGCACGACAAAGAGGGGGTCTAACTATGGCTACACCTTC.